This T cell receptor (beta chain) is from a study of blood T cell repertoires in COVID-19. At the level of the study: The samples span acute and convalescent COVID-19 from the United States, Italy and Spain. From T cells, B-cell-depleted T cells, or PBMCs came the material, which was cDNA or gDNA.

Germline CDR1 and CDR2: MGHRA and YSYEKL. The CDR3 totals 15 residues. V trimming: 4 bases; J trimming: 2 bases; junction bases outside the gene matches: 8. Per the study methods: Counts of nucleated cells, estimated from reference gene primer amplification, were obtained. TCRdb's copy holds only in-frame clones and misses some; the assay was immunoSEQ multiplex PCR. The V and J calls and clone size come from that table; D and trimming were worked out from the DNA. The sample lists 86,000 or so clones; around 91% were seen once. The chain joins TRBV4-1 to TRBJ2-7; TRBD2 agrees at 7 bases. Sequencing was done on a sample of peripheral blood. This TCR came from a woman aged 45 to 65 in a cohort sampled during active COVID-19. CDR3 in DNA: TGCGCCAGCAGCCCCTGGCTAGCGGCAACCTACGAGCAGTACTTC. It yields the protein CASSPWLAATYEQYF.